This T cell receptor (beta chain) was found in a study of cytomegalovirus exposure and HLA in healthy donors. Study-wide points: Later analysis indicated greater clonal expansion among HLA-associated TCR beta chains than among equally common other chains. Later work found that TCR association rates differed between HLA loci; DRB1 had the most and HLA-C the fewest.

Healthy bone marrow donors supplied every sample. Germline CDR1 reads SEHNR; CDR2 reads FQNEAQ (reference sequence). With V trimmed by 6 bases and J by 5 bases, 5 bases remained unmatched. The CDR3 spans 13 residues. The PCR was carried out with 60 Vbeta primers and 13 Jbeta primers. Sequencing was performed with immunoSEQ multiplex PCR; in TCRdb, only in-frame clones are kept and a portion is missing. This sample has a few hundred thousand clones, with over 75% found just once. With regard to this clone: What it binds is not known.

V is TRBV7-9 and J is TRBJ1-1, with 8 bases identical to TRBD1. Sample: PBMCs. This TCR derives from a man between 18 and 29 years old in good health and CMV-seronegative. The CDR3, as DNA: TGTGCCAGCAGAGACAGGGGTGATACTGAAGCTTTCTTT. Protein: CASRDRGDTEAFF.